This T cell receptor (beta chain) appears in the sequencing data of a study of T cells in Graves' hyperthyroidism and ophthalmopathy. This clonotype was recorded many times. Blood was sampled at initial diagnosis of hyperthyroidism, prior to onset of any ophthalmopathy symptoms. TCR beta CDR3 region amplification was performed from RNA transcripts. HTBI primers drove first-round RT-PCR of the TCR CDR3. One entry per CDR3 protein results from TCRdb running MiXCR on the multiplex PCR reads. The data show approximately 370,000 distinct CDR3 sequences, 17% seen once. This CDR3 is built from 15 residues. Germline V CDR1 and CDR2: SNHLY, FYNNEI. The trim removed 8 bases at V and 9 bases at J, leaving 8 bases unmatched.

The material sequenced was blood. The chain uses TRBV2 and TRBJ2-1; TRBD2 agrees at 15 bases. This receptor was identified in a woman aged 25 to 39 with Graves' hyperthyroidism that later progressed to Graves' ophthalmopathy. The CDR3: CASDRTSGRASEQFF. The DNA for the CDR3 is TGTGCCAGCGATAGGACTAGCGGGAGGGCAAGTGAGCAGTTCTTC.